Included here is one T cell receptor beta chain sequence, with context. Its antigen is still unknown. The germline V and J ends were trimmed by 2 bases and 1 base, with 16 bases remaining between them. The length of the CDR3 is 17 residues. Germline V gives CDR1 MNHEY, CDR2 SMNVEV (reference sequence). TCRdb recomputed calls from the RT-PCR reads with MiXCR, one row per CDR3 protein. The sample includes approximately 530,000 distinct CDR3 sequences, 13% of them seen just once. This specimen comes from a study of response to subunit inactivated influenza vaccine. The study's findings and limits: Each seasonal flu vaccination may recruit only limited new T cells, authors suggested.

The sequences come from PBMCs from blood, collected roughly 47 days after vaccination. The sequence was collected from a man in his fifties who received an inactivated influenza vaccine. The chain is built from TRBV27 and TRBJ2-3; D possibly corresponds to TRBD2 (6 bases). The CDR3 reads CASSLAGGGVGTDTQYF. The CDR3 nucleotides are TGTGCCAGCAGTTTAGCCGGCGGCGGGGTAGGCACAGATACGCAGTATTTT.